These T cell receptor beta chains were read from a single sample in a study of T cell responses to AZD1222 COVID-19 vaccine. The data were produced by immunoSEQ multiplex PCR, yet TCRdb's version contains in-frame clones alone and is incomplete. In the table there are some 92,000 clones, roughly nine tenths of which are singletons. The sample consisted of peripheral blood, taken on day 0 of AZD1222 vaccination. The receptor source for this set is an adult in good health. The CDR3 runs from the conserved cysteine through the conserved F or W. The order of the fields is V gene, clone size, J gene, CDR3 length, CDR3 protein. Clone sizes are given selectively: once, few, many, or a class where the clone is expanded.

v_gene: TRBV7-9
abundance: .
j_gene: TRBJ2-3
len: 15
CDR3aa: CASRGPGGIVDTQYF

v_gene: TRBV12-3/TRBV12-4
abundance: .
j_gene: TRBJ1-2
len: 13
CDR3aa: CASSLSSARGYTF

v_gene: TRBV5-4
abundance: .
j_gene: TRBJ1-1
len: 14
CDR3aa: CASSAGQPNTEAFF

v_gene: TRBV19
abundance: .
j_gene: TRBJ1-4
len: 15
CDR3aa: CASSMQGQGNEKLFF

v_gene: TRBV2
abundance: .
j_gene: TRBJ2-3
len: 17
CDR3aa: CASRREGGSWSTDTQYF

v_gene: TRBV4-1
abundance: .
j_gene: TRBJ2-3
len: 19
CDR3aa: CASSQESPPGTTFTDTQYF

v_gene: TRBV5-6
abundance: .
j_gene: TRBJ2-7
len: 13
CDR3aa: CASSPWGAYEQYF

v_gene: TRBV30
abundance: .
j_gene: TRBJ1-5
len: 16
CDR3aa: CAWSVETGVSNQPQHF

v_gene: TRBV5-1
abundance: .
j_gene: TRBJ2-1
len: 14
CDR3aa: CASSLGPQGNEQFF

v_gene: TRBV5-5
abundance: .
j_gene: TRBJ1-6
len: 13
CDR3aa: CASSSMRNSPLHF

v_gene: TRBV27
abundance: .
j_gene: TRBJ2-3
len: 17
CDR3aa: CASRGQEGSRVTDTQYF

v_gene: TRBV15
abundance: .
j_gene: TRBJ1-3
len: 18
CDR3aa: CATSPFPGQGALRNTIYF

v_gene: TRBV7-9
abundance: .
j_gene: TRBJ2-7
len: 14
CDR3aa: CASSLAGVHYEQYF

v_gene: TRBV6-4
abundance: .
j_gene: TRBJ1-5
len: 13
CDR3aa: CASSDGSNQPQHF

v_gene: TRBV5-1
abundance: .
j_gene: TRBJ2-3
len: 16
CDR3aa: CASSLAWGGGTDTQYF

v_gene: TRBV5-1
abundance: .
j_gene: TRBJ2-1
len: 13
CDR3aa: CASSLPSFYEQFF

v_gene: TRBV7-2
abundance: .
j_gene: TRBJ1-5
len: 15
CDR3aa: CASSLDAGYHQPQHF

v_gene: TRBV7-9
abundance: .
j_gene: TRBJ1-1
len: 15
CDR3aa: CASSFRTPMNTEAFF

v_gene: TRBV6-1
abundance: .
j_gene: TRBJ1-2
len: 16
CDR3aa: CASSEAGPTTAYGYTF

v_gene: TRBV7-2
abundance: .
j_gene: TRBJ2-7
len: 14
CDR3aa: CASSLKQGGYEQYF

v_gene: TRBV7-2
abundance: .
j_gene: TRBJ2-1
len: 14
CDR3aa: CASSLEFGDRRQFF

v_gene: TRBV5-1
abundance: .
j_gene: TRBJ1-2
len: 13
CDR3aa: CASSLDGGYGYTF

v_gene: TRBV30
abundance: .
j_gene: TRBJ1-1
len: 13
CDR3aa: CAIDRGKGTEAFF

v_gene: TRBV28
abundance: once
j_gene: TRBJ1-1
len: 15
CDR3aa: CASSPPDRAESEAFF

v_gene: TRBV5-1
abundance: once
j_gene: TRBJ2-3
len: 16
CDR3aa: CASSLGQGFLTDTQYF

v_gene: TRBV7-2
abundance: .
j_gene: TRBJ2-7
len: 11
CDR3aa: CASSVAYEQYF

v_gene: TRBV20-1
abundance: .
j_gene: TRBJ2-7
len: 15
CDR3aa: CSASFRLAGVDEQYF

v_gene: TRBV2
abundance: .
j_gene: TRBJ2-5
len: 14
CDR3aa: CASRQPGPRSSQYF

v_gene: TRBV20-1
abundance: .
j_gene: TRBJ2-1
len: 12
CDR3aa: CSASGSGLARFF

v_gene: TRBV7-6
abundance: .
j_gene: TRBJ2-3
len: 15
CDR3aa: CASSLVPLAPDTQYF

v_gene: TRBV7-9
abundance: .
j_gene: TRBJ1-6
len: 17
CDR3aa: CASSSDRPTIYNSPLHF